One and the same sample provided the 15 T cell receptor beta chains below, sequenced in a study of Graves' ophthalmopathy and Graves' hyperthyroidism. The study amplified TCR beta CDR3 regions using RNA transcripts. RT-PCR in the first round used HTBI primers; a second-round multiplex PCR followed. Using its own MiXCR run on the multiplex PCR reads, TCRdb lists one record per CDR3 protein. The sample holds hundreds of thousands of distinct CDR3 sequences, roughly 40% seen once. The specimen was peripheral blood. These receptors all come from an adult man with Graves' ophthalmopathy.

As for this clonotype: The junction departs from germline at one end; a sequencing error may be responsible. V gene TRBV10-3 combines with J gene TRBJ2-7, with D possibly being TRBD2 (5 bases). Germline loops: CDR1 ENHRY, CDR2 SYGVKD. The CDR3 totals 14 residues. The CDR3: CASSYLKGENEQYF. In DNA form, the CDR3 reads TGTGCCAGCAGTTACTTGAAGGGAGAAAACGAGCAGTACTTC.

This clonotype has only a few counts. This rearrangement joins TRBV2 to TRBJ1-4; maybe TRBD1 (5 bases). The V gene lost 6 bases and the J gene lost 2 bases, with 19 bases spanning the gap. The CDR3 spans 17 residues. Germline V gene sequence: CDR1 SNHLY, CDR2 FYNNEI. The CDR3 reads CASSSRQTRLTNEKLFF. In DNA, the CDR3 is TGTGCCAGCAGCTCACGACAGACGAGACTTACTAATGAAAAACTGTTTTTT.

This clonotype was seen more than once but under ten times. V and J are TRBV25-1 and TRBJ1-2; possibly TRBD1 for D (6 bases). V was clipped by 3 bases and J by 8 bases, with 19 bases between them. CDR1 is MGHDK and CDR2 is SYGVNS in the germline V gene. The CDR3 is made up of 15 amino acids. The CDR3 is CASSDSAGGPRGYTF. CDR3 nucleotide sequence: TGTGCCAGCAGTGATAGTGCCGGGGGGCCGCGCGGCTACACCTTC.

Regarding this clonotype: The conserved final phenylalanine or tryptophan is absent from the CDR3, which likely points to a read error. Written as DNA, the CDR3 is TGTGCCAGCAGTGAAGTCTCGACAAGTCCTCAAGAGACCCAGTACCTC. Amino acid sequence: CASSEVSTSPQETQYL. This rearrangement joins TRBV10-3 to TRBJ2-5; no definite D call. The CDR3 contains 16 residues. Germline values: CDR1 ENHRY, CDR2 SYGVKD.

The chain uses TRBV20-1 and TRBJ2-7, with 9 bases identical to TRBD2. The CDR3 has 15 residues. V lost 0 bases to trimming and J lost 4 bases; unmatched junction nucleotides: 7. Germline V gene sequence: CDR1 DFQATT, CDR2 SNEGSKA (reference sequence). The chain's CDR3 is CSARDLASGTYEQYF. CDR3 sequence (DNA): TGCAGTGCTAGAGATTTGGCTAGCGGGACTTACGAGCAGTACTTC.

This clonotype was seen repeatedly, ten times or more. The V and J genes are TRBV9 and TRBJ1-4; 8 nucleotides match TRBD1. The CDR3 runs to 14 residues. V was pared by 6 bases and J by 5 bases, with 6 bases of the junction left unmatched. The germline CDR1 and CDR2 sequences are SGDLS and YYNGEE. The CDR3 sequence: CASTSGQANEKLFF. The CDR3 DNA reads as TGTGCCAGCACCTCGGGACAGGCAAATGAAAAACTGTTTTTT.

This clonotype has just one count. The genes are TRBV10-3 and TRBJ1-5, with TRBD1 identical over 7 bases. Germline V CDR1 and CDR2: ENHRY, SYGVKD. Trimming at V came to 2 bases and at J to 14 bases, leaving 6 bases not matched to a gene. CDR3 length: 12 residues. The DNA for the CDR3 is TGTGCCATCAGTGAGCGGGACAGCTACGAGCATTTT. Its protein is CAISERDSYEHF.

The rearrangement joins TRBV7-9 to TRBJ2-7; TRBD2 might be the D (6 bases). The ends were cut back, 5 bases at V and 5 bases at J, with 22 bases in the middle. Per the germline V gene, CDR1 is SEHNR and CDR2 is FQNEAQ (reference sequence). The CDR3 has 16 amino acids. The CDR3 sequence is CASSPTRMTSSHEQYF. Written as DNA, the CDR3 is TGTGCCAGCAGCCCCACACGCATGACTAGTAGTCACGAGCAGTACTTC.

This chain connects TRBV29-1 to TRBJ1-1; tentative D call: TRBD1 (6 bases). The V end lost 6 bases, the J end lost 10 bases, and 15 bases lay between the germline ends. Looked up from germline, CDR1 is SQVTM and CDR2 is ANQGSEA. The CDR3 has 11 amino acids. The CDR3 here is CSVSGEIGAFF. The CDR3, as DNA: TGCAGCGTGTCAGGGGAGATCGGAGCTTTCTTT.

In the case of this clonotype: A much larger clone lies one base from this, so it may be a read error. V gene TRBV2 combines with J gene TRBJ1-2, with D hard to call. Germline V CDR1 and CDR2: SNHLY, FYNNEI. Trimming shortened V by 10 bases and J by 2 bases, and 11 bases separated the two germline ends. The CDR3 spans 12 residues. The CDR3 sequence is CATLLLNYGYTF. Written as DNA, the CDR3 is TGTGCCACCCTTCTGCTAAACTATGGCTACACCTTC.

The rearrangement links TRBV4-3 to TRBJ1-5; D ambiguous. Germline V gene data show CDR1 as LGHNA and CDR2 as YSLEER. The CDR3 extends over 12 amino acids. V was shortened by 0 bases and J by 9 bases, with 6 bases between the two germline ends. The CDR3: CASSQDRGPQHF. The CDR3 DNA reads as TGCGCCAGCAGCCAAGATCGGGGGCCCCAGCATTTT.

The V gene is TRBV4-2, the J gene TRBJ2-7; possible D gene TRBD1, 8 bases. Trimming took 0 bases from V and 3 from J, leaving 15 bases between them. Per the germline V gene, CDR1 is LGHNA and CDR2 is YNFKEQ. The CDR3 runs to 16 residues. The CDR3 loop reads CASSQDYRGGLYEQYF. In DNA, the CDR3 is TGTGCCAGCAGCCAAGACTACAGGGGGGGACTCTACGAGCAGTACTTC.

This chain uses TRBV19 with TRBJ1-4; D not certain. The germline V gene has CDR1 LNHDA and CDR2 SQIVND (reference sequence). The CDR3 has 15 amino acids. The V end was cut by 8 bases, the J end by 4 bases, with 17 bases between. CDR3 DNA: TGTGCCAGTGTCAATAACGTGGGTCTTAATGAAAAACTGTTTTTT. Amino acid sequence: CASVNNVGLNEKLFF. Full variable domain (outside the CDR3, taken from reference TRBV19 and TRBJ1-4): DGGITQSPKYLFRKEGQNVTLSCEQNLNHDAMYWYRQDPGQGLRLIYYSQIVNDFQKGDIAEGYSVSREKKESFPLTVTSAQKNPTAFYLCASVNNVGLNEKLFFGSGTQLSVL.

This clonotype has ten or more counts. The chain is built from TRBV25-1 and TRBJ1-2; D is unclear. Germline CDR1 and CDR2: MGHDK and SYGVNS. Trimming left V 6 bases short and J 4 bases short, with 9 bases between. This CDR3 has 12 amino acids. The CDR3 sequence is CASRDLRYGYTF. As DNA, the CDR3 is TGTGCCAGCAGAGACCTGCGCTATGGCTACACCTTC.

This chain links TRBV7-3 with TRBJ1-4; 7 bases agree with TRBD1. Germline loops: CDR1 SGHTA, CDR2 FQGTGA. The V and J ends lost 5 bases and 6 bases, in that order; junction bases with no gene match: 9. The CDR3 runs to 15 residues. CDR3 nucleotides: TGTGCCAGCAGCACGTCGGGCAGGGGGTATGAAAAACTGTTTTTT. Residues: CASSTSGRGYEKLFF.